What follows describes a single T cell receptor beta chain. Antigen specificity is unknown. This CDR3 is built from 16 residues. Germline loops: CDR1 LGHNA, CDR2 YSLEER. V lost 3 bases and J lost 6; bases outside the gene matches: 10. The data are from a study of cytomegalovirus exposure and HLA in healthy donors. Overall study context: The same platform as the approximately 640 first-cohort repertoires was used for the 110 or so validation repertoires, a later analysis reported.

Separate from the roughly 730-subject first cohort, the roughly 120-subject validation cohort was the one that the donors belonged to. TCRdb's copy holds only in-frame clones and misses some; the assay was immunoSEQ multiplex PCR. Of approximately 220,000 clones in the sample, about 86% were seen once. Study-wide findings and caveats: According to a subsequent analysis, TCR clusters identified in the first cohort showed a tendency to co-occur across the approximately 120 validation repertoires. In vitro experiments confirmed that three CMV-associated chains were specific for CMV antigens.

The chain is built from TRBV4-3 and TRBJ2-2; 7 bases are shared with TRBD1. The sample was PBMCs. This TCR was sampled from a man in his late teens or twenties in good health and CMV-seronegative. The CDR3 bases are TGCGCCAGCAGCCATAGGGGGCTAGAGGTGGCCGGGGAGCTGTTTTTT. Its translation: CASSHRGLEVAGELFF.